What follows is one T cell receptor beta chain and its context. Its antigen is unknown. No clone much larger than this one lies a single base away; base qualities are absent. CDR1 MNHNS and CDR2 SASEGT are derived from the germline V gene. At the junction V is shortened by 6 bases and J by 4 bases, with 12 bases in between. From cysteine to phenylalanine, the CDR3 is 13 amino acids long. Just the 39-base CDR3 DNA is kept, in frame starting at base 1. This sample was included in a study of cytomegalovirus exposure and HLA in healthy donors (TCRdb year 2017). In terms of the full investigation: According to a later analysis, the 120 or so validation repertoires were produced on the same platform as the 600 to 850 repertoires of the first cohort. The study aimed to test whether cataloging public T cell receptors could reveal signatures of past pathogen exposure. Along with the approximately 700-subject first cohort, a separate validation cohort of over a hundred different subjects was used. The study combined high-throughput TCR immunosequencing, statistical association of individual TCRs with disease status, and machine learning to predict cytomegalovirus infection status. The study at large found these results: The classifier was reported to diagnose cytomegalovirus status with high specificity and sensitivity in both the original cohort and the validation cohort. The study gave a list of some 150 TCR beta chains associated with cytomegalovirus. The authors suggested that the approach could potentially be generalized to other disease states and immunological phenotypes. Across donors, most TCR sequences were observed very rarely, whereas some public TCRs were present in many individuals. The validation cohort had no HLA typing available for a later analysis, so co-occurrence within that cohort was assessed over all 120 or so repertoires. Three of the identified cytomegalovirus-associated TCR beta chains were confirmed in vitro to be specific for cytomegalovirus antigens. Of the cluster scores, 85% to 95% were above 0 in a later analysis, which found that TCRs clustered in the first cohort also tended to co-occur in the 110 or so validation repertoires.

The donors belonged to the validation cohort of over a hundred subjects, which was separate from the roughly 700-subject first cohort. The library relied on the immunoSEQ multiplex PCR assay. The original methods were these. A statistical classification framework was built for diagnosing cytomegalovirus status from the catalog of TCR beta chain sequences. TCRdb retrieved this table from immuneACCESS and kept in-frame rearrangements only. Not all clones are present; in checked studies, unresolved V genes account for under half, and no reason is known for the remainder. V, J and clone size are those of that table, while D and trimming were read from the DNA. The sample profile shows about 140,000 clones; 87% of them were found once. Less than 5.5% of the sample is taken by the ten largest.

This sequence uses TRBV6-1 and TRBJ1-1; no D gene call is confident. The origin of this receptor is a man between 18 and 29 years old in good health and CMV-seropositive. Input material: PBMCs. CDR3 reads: CASRALFSTEAFF. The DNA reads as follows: TGTGCCAGCAGGGCCCTCTTTTCCACTGAAGCTTTCTTT.